One sample yielded the 7 T cell receptor beta chains listed below, sequenced in a study of blood T cell repertoires in COVID-19. Generated by immunoSEQ multiplex PCR, the TCRdb table keeps only in-frame clones and is missing some. The sample lists fewer than 500,000 clones, more than 85% occurring once. Sequenced input: peripheral blood. These receptors all stem from a woman aged 25 to 39 with acute or convalescent COVID-19.

The chain employs TRBV19 and TRBJ2-5; a weak D match, TRBD2 (5 bases). V lost 4 bases, J lost 13 bases, and 22 bases lay in between. This CDR3 comprises 14 residues. Germline assignment: CDR1 LNHDA and CDR2 SQIVND (reference sequence). DNA for the CDR3: TGTGCCAGTAGTACTAGCTTCAATTCGCCTACCGTGTACTTC. It yields the protein CASSTSFNSPTVYF.

The chain employs TRBV9 and TRBJ2-2, with 10 bases that match TRBD1. The V gene's germline CDR1 is SGDLS and CDR2 YYNGEE. CDR3 size: 16 residues. J lost 5 bases, V lost 1 base, and 5 bases had no gene match. CDR3 sequence: CASSVLGQGLTGELFF. Here the CDR3 DNA reads TGTGCCAGCAGCGTATTGGGACAGGGGCTTACCGGGGAGCTGTTTTTT.

This chain joins TRBV5-1 and TRBJ2-5; 11 nucleotides line up with TRBD1. Germline V gene data show CDR1 as SGHRS and CDR2 as YFSETQ. The CDR3 covers 16 residues. Trimming removed 1 base from V and 2 bases from J; junction bases left unmatched: 4. The CDR3 sequence is CASSLWGQGGQETQYF. The CDR3 nucleotides are TGCGCCAGCAGCTTGTGGGGACAGGGGGGTCAAGAGACCCAGTACTTC.

The chain uses TRBV6-6 and TRBJ2-7, with 10 bases that match TRBD2. The CDR3 loop spans 14 amino acids. With 2 bases clipped from V and 3 bases from J, the junction kept 1 base outside the gene matches. CDR1 and CDR2 (germline): MNHNY, SVGAGI (reference sequence). The CDR3: CASSYGTSDYEQYF. The CDR3 DNA reads as TGTGCCAGCAGTTACGGGACTAGCGACTACGAGCAGTACTTC.

The chain employs TRBV18 and TRBJ1-2, with 7 positions matching TRBD1. V was pared by 2 bases and J by 1 base, with 1 base of the junction left unmatched. This CDR3 region has 14 residues. CDR1 and CDR2 from the germline V gene are KGHSH and LQKENI. DNA for the CDR3: TGTGCCAGCTCACCAGGGACAGTTAACTATGGCTACACCTTC. It translates to CASSPGTVNYGYTF.

The V call is TRBV19, the J call TRBJ2-3, with TRBD2 matching over 9 bases. The CDR3 is made up of 19 amino acids. Germline loops: CDR1 LNHDA, CDR2 SQIVND (reference sequence). Germline trimming cut 3 bases from V and 6 bases from J; bases unmatched to any gene: 19. The CDR3, as DNA: TGTGCCAGTAGTATGCGGATAGCGAGGCTAGCGGGGTTTTTGGATACGCAGTATTTT. Its protein is CASSMRIARLAGFLDTQYF.

CDR3: CASSGPPPSETYGYTF. CDR3 in DNA: TGTGCCAGCAGCGGACCTCCACCCAGCGAAACCTATGGCTACACCTTC. The rearrangement joins TRBV9 to TRBJ1-2, with unresolved D. CDR1 is SGDLS and CDR2 is YYNGEE in the germline V gene. This CDR3 spans 16 amino acids. V lost 3 bases and J lost 4, with 19 bases in between.